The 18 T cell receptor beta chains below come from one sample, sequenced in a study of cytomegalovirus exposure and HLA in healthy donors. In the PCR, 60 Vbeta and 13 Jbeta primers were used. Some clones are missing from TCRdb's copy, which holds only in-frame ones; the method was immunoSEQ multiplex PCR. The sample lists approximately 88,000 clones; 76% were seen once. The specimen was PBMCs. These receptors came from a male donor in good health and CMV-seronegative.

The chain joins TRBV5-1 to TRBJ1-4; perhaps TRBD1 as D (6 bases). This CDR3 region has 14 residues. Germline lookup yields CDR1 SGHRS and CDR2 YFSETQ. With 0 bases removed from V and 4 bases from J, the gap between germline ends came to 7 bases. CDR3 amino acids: CASSLGGGNEKLFF. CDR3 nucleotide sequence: TGCGCCAGCAGCTTGGGAGGGGGTAATGAAAAACTGTTTTTT.

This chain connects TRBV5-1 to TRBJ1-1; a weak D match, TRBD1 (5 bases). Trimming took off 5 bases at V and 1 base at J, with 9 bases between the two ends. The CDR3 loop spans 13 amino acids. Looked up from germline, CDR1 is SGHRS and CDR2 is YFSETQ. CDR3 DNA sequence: TGCGCCAGCAGTTTCGACAGGAACACTGAAGCTTTCTTT. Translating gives CASSFDRNTEAFF.

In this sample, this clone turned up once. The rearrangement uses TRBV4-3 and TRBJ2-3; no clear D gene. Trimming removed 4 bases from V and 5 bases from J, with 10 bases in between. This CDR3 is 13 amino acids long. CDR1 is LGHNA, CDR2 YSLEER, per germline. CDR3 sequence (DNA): TGCGCCAGCAGCCCCCGGGTCCTAGATACGCAGTATTTT. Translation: CASSPRVLDTQYF.

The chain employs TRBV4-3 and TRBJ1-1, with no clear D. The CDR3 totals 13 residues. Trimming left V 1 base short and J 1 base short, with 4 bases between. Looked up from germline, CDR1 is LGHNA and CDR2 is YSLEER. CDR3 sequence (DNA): TGCGCCAGCAGCCAAGTGAGGAACACTGAAGCTTTCTTT. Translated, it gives CASSQVRNTEAFF.

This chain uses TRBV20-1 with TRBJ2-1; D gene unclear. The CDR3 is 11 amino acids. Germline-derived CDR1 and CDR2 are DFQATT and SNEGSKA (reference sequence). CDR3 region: CRGSAYNEQFF. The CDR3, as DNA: TGCAGGGGCTCGGCTTACAATGAGCAGTTCTTC.

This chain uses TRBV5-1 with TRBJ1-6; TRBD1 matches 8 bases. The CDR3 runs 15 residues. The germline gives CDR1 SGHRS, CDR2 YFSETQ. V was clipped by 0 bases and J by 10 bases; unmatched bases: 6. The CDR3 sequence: CASSLEGQVNSPLHF. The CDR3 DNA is TGCGCCAGCAGCTTGGAGGGACAGGTCAACTCACCCCTCCACTTT.

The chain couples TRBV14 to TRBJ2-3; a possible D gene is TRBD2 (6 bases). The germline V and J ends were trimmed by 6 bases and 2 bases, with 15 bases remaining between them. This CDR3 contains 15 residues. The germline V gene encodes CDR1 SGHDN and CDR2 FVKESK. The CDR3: CASRPTGTYTDTQYF. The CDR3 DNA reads TGTGCCAGCAGGCCCACGGGGACTTACACAGATACGCAGTATTTT.

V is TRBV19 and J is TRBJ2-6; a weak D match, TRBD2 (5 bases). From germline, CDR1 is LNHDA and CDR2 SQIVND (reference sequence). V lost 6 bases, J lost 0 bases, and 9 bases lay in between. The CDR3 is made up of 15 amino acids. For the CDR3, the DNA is TGTGCCAGTAGGGACTTTGGCTCTGGGGCCAACGTCCTGACTTTC. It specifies CASRDFGSGANVLTF.

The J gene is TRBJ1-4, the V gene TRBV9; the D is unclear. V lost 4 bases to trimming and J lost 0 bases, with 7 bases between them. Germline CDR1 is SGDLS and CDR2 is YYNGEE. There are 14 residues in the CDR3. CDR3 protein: CASSYSATNEKLFF. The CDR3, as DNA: TGTGCCAGCAGCTACAGTGCAACTAATGAAAAACTGTTTTTT.

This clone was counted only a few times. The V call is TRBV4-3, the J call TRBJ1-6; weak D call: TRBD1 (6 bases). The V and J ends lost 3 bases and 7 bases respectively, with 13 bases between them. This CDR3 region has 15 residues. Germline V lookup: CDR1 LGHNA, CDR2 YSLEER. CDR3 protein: CASSHTDRRNSPLHF. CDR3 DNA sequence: TGCGCCAGCAGCCATACCGACAGGAGGAATTCACCCCTCCACTTT.

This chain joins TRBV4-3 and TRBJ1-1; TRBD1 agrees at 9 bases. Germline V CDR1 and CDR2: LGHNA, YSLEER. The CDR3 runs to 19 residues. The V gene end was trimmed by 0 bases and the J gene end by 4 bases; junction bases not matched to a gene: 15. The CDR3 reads CASSQEMWIRDRVGTEAFF. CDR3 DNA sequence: TGCGCCAGCAGCCAAGAAATGTGGATCCGGGACAGGGTGGGCACTGAAGCTTTCTTT.

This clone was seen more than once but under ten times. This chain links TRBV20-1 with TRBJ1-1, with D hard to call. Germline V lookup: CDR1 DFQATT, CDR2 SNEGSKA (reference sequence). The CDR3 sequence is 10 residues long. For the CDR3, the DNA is TGCAGCAAAATGAACACTGAAGCTTTCTTT. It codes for CSKMNTEAFF.

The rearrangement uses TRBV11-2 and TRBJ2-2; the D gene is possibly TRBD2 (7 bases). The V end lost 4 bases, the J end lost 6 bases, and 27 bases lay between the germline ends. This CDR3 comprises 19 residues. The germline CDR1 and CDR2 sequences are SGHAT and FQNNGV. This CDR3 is CASSSLKGGTGKGPGELFF. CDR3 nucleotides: TGTGCCAGCAGCTCGTTAAAGGGGGGGACCGGGAAGGGTCCCGGGGAGCTGTTTTTT.

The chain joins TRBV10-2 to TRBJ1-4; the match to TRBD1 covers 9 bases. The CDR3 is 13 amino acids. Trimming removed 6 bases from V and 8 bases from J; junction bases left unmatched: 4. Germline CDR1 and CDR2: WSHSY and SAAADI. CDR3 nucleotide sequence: TGCGCCAGCAGCGGACAGGGGAAGGAAAAACTGTTTTTT. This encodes CASSGQGKEKLFF.

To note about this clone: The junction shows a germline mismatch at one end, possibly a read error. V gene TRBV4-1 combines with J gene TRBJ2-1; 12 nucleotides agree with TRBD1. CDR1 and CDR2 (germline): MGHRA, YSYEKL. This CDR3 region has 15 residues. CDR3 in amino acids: CASSHLNRDRGHRLF. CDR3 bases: TGCGCCAGCAGCCACCTCAACCGGGACAGGGGGCATCGGCTCTTC.

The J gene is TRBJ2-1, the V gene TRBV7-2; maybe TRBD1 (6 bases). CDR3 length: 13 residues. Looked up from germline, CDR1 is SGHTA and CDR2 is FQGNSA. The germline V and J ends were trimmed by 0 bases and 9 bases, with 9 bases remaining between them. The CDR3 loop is CASSLARDTEQFF. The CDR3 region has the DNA TGTGCCAGCAGCTTAGCGAGGGACACTGAGCAGTTCTTC.

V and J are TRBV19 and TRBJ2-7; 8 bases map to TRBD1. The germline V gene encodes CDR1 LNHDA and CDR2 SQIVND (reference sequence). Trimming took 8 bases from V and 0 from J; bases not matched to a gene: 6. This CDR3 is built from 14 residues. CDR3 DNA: TGTGCCAGTGGGGAAACAGGGGGCTCCTACGAGCAGTACTTC. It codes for CASGETGGSYEQYF. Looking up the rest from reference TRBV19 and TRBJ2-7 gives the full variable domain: DGGITQSPKYLFRKEGQNVTLSCEQNLNHDAMYWYRQDPGQGLRLIYYSQIVNDFQKGDIAEGYSVSREKKESFPLTVTSAQKNPTAFYLCASGETGGSYEQYFGPGTRLTVT.

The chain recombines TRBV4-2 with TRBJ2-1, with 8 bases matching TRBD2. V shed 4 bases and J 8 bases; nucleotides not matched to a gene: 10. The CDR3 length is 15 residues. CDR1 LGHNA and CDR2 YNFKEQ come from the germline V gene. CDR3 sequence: CASSRQRERSDEQFF. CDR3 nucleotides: TGTGCCAGCAGCCGTCAGCGGGAGAGGAGCGATGAGCAGTTCTTC.